The entry below gives a single TCR beta chain sequence along with its context. This entry comes from a study of blood T cell repertoires in COVID-19. The CDR3 runs 16 residues. V gave up 4 bases and J gave up 6 bases; unmatched junction bases: 10. Germline V gene lookup returns CDR1 MNHEY and CDR2 SMNVEV (reference sequence). Sequencing was performed with immunoSEQ multiplex PCR; in TCRdb, only in-frame clones are kept and a portion is missing. The sample has about 36,000 clones, roughly 73% seen once. This TCR was sampled from a man between 60 and 70 years old with acute or convalescent COVID-19. Sequenced input: peripheral blood. The chain links TRBV27 to TRBJ2-1; 9 nucleotides align to TRBD1. CDR3 amino acids: CASSSPGQGILNEQFF. For the CDR3, the DNA is TGTGCCAGCAGTTCCCCGGGACAGGGAATTCTCAATGAGCAGTTCTTC.